Detailed here is one TCR beta chain. Its antigen is not identified. Trimming shortened V by 5 bases and J by 0 bases, and 14 bases separated the two germline ends. The CDR3 sequence is 15 residues long. The germline V gene has CDR1 SGHAT and CDR2 FQNNGV. This entry comes from a study of cytomegalovirus exposure and HLA in healthy donors. About the study: Roughly 89 million unique TCR sequences came from HLA-typed donors in an early release. Findings of the study overall: A few CMV-associated chains were confirmed in vitro to be specific for CMV antigens.

Vbeta (60) and Jbeta (13) primers were used in the PCR. The method was immunoSEQ multiplex PCR; TCRdb's version includes in-frame clones alone and lacks a portion of them. Seen here are about 130,000 clones, roughly 15% observed once, and the top ten hold approximately 2.6%. V usage is TRBV11-2 and J usage is TRBJ2-7; weak D call: TRBD1 (6 bases). The sample consisted of PBMCs. The sequence was obtained from a female donor in good health and CMV-seropositive. CDR3 amino acids: CASSPTGRSSYEQYF. The CDR3, as DNA: TGTGCCAGCAGCCCGACAGGTCGGAGCTCCTACGAGCAGTACTTC.